What follows are 25 T cell receptor beta chains derived from one specimen sequenced in a study of PD-L1 blockade in urothelial cancer. Clones were sequenced by immunoSEQ multiplex PCR, and TCRdb holds only the in-frame ones, with some missing. The sample has fewer than 25,000 clones; 70% to 90% are singletons. Sequenced here: PBMCs, sampled around atezolizumab (anti-PD-L1) treatment. These TCRs come from a man aged 50 to 59 with urothelial cancer.

The rearrangement links TRBV7-8 to TRBJ2-2; 7 positions agree with TRBD1. This CDR3 region has 14 residues. Trimming took 3 bases from V and 7 from J; bases not matched to a gene: 5. Germline CDR1 is SGHVS and CDR2 is FQNEAQ. As DNA, the CDR3 is TGTGCCAGCAGCTTCGACAGGGCCGGCGGGGAGCTGTTTTTT. Protein: CASSFDRAGGELFF.

The V gene is TRBV5-1, the J gene TRBJ2-1, with 7 bases aligning to TRBD2. There are 14 residues in the CDR3. Germline CDR1 and CDR2: SGHRS and YFSETQ. The V and J ends lost 4 bases and 5 bases, in that order; junction bases with no gene match: 6. CDR3 region: CASSPALADNEQFF. In DNA form, the CDR3 reads TGCGCCAGCAGCCCGGCGCTAGCGGACAATGAGCAGTTCTTC.

The rearrangement uses TRBV10-1 and TRBJ2-2, with D possibly being TRBD2 (6 bases). V gave up 3 bases and J gave up 2 bases, with 13 bases separating them. Germline lookup yields CDR1 WNHNN and CDR2 SYGVQD (reference sequence). This CDR3 has 16 residues. The CDR3 sequence: CASSDRRGKNTGELFF. In DNA, the CDR3 is TGCGCCAGCAGTGATAGGAGGGGCAAAAACACCGGGGAGCTGTTTTTT.

The rearrangement uses TRBV19 and TRBJ2-5; a weak D match, TRBD2 (5 bases). Germline V gives CDR1 LNHDA, CDR2 SQIVND (reference sequence). The CDR3 has 13 residues. V was shortened by 0 bases and J by 4 bases, with 6 bases between the two germline ends. In DNA, the CDR3 is TGTGCCAGTAGTATAGATCGGGGAGAGACCCAGTACTTC. Its protein product is CASSIDRGETQYF.

The chain couples TRBV29-1 to TRBJ1-2; 8 positions match TRBD1. Trimming took 5 bases from V and 5 from J; bases not matched to a gene: 10. CDR3 size: 14 residues. The germline V gene has CDR1 SQVTM and CDR2 ANQGSEA. The CDR3 DNA is TGCAGCGTTCGCCCTGGACAGGGTGATTATGGCTACACCTTC. Protein product: CSVRPGQGDYGYTF.

This sequence joins TRBV12-5 and TRBJ1-3; no reliable D call. The ends were cut back, 1 base at V and 2 bases at J, with 21 bases in the middle. The CDR3 runs 19 residues. Germline CDR1 is LGHNT and CDR2 is FRNRAP. The CDR3 here is CASGLALKLFFDPGNTIYF. CDR3 coding DNA: TGTGCTAGTGGTTTGGCACTAAAACTTTTTTTTGACCCTGGAAACACCATATATTTT.

This clone was seen only a few times. The V and J genes are TRBV25-1 and TRBJ1-6, with 8 nucleotides matching TRBD1. In germline, CDR1 is MGHDK, CDR2 SYGVNS. The trim removed 5 bases at V and 3 bases at J, leaving 3 bases unmatched. The CDR3 contains 15 residues. The DNA for the CDR3 is TGTGCCAGCAGTACCACAGGGGGCTATAATTCACCCCTCCACTTT. This gives the protein CASSTTGGYNSPLHF.

As to this clone: Other nucleotide sequences in the sample specify the same CDR3. CDR3 loop: CASSERRGRTEAFF. CDR3 in DNA: TGTGCCAGCAGTGAACGGAGGGGGCGCACTGAAGCTTTCTTT. The chain has TRBV2 and TRBJ1-1, with TRBD1 matching 7 bases. The CDR3 contains 14 residues. Germline CDR1 and CDR2: SNHLY and FYNNEI. V shed 2 bases, J shed 4 bases, and the junction held 4 bases outside the gene matches.

There are a few counts of this clone. V gene TRBV4-2 combines with J gene TRBJ1-5, with 7 bases matching TRBD1. This CDR3 contains 14 residues. Per germline, CDR1 LGHNA and CDR2 YNFKEQ. Trimming cost V 0 bases and J 6 bases; bases outside gene matches: 2. The CDR3 region has the DNA TGTGCCAGCAGCCAAGACAGGGGGAGTCAGCCCCAGCATTTT. It is translated as CASSQDRGSQPQHF.

The chain has TRBV5-4 and TRBJ2-5; 10 bases fit TRBD1. Germline loops: CDR1 SGHNT, CDR2 YYREEE (reference sequence). CDR3 size: 15 residues. V shed 2 bases, J shed 5 bases, and the junction held 6 bases outside the gene matches. The CDR3 reads CASSLTGQGSETQYF. CDR3 sequence (DNA): TGTGCCAGCAGCTTAACGGGACAGGGGTCGGAGACCCAGTACTTC.

The chain combines TRBV28 with TRBJ1-5; unclear D gene. This CDR3 has 15 residues. V was shortened by 8 bases and J by 3 bases, with 17 bases between the two germline ends. Germline V CDR1 and CDR2: MDHEN, SYDVKM. The CDR3 loop reads CASLTPGRINQPQHF. CDR3 in DNA: TGTGCCAGCTTGACCCCTGGCAGGATCAATCAGCCCCAGCATTTT. Supplemented by reference TRBV28 and TRBJ1-5, the full variable domain reads DVKVTQSSRYLVKRTGEKVFLECVQDMDHENMFWYRQDPGLGLRLIYFSYDVKMKEKGDIPEGYSVSREKKERFSLILESASTNQTSMYLCASLTPGRINQPQHFGDGTRLSIL.

CDR3 DNA sequence: TGTGCCAGCAGCCCAAACACAGATACGCAGTATTTT. It translates to CASSPNTDTQYF. J is TRBJ2-3 and V is TRBV9; no reliable D call. This CDR3 comprises 12 residues. Germline CDR1 is SGDLS and CDR2 is YYNGEE. Trimming removed 4 bases at V and 2 bases at J, with 5 bases between.

This rearrangement joins TRBV5-4 to TRBJ1-2; 9 nucleotides agree with TRBD1. This CDR3 is built from 13 residues. Losses at the gene ends were 0 bases for V and 7 bases for J; bases not matched to a gene: 1. Germline lookup yields CDR1 SGHNT and CDR2 YYREEE (reference sequence). Here the CDR3 DNA reads TGTGCCAGCAGCTTGGACAGGGGGCTTGGCTACACCTTC. Translated: CASSLDRGLGYTF.

The chain links TRBV9 to TRBJ2-5, with TRBD2 matching over 15 bases. V gave up 4 bases and J gave up 2 bases; unmatched junction bases: 6. CDR3 size: 17 residues. Germline V gives CDR1 SGDLS, CDR2 YYNGEE. CDR3 amino acids: CASSPFGLAGGQETQYF. In nucleotides, the CDR3 is TGTGCCAGCAGCCCCTTCGGACTAGCGGGGGGGCAAGAGACCCAGTACTTC.

This clone was seen a single time. The rearrangement joins TRBV7-9 to TRBJ1-1, with D possibly TRBD1 on 5 matching bases. This CDR3 has 13 amino acids. Looked up from germline, CDR1 is SEHNR and CDR2 is FQNEAQ (reference sequence). V was clipped by 6 bases and J by 3 bases, with 11 bases between them. The CDR3 nucleotides read TGTGCCAGCAGGAGGGGCGGGGACACTGAAGCTTTCTTT. Protein product: CASRRGGDTEAFF.

The chain combines TRBV12-5 with TRBJ1-2; no clear D gene. The CDR3 runs 13 residues. Deletions cut 3 bases from V and 2 bases from J, with 7 bases between. The germline CDR1 and CDR2 sequences are LGHNT and FRNRAP. For the CDR3, the DNA is TGTGCTAGTGGTTTCGCGGAGAACTATGGCTACACCTTC. It translates to CASGFAENYGYTF.

This sequence joins TRBV2 and TRBJ2-2; unclear D gene. The germline CDR1 and CDR2 sequences are SNHLY and FYNNEI. The CDR3 sequence is 11 residues long. V was cut by 10 bases and J by 1 base, with 4 bases left in between. The CDR3 DNA sequence: TGTGCCACCCTGAACACCGGGGAGCTGTTTTTT. Amino acid sequence: CATLNTGELFF.

The chain employs TRBV7-8 and TRBJ1-1, with D uncertain. Germline V gives CDR1 SGHVS, CDR2 FQNEAQ. V was shortened by 5 bases and J by 1 base, with 20 bases between the two germline ends. CDR3 length: 17 amino acids. CDR3 sequence: CASSPARWKTRNTEAFF. The DNA for the CDR3 is TGTGCCAGCAGCCCCGCCCGTTGGAAGACAAGGAACACTGAAGCTTTCTTT. The entire variable domain, with the rest obtained from reference TRBV7-8 and TRBJ1-1, is as follows: GAGVSQSPRYKVAKRGQDVALRCDPISGHVSLFWYQQALGQGPEFLTYFQNEAQLDKSGLPSDRFFAERPEGSVSTLKIQRTQQEDSAVYLCASSPARWKTRNTEAFFGQGTRLTVV.

This clone was counted a single time. The CDR3 protein is CATSSGGGPYGYTF. The DNA for the CDR3 is TGTGCCACCAGCTCCGGCGGGGGGCCCTATGGCTACACCTTC. J is TRBJ1-2 and V is TRBV15; possible D gene TRBD1, 6 bases. CDR3 length: 14 residues. The V and J ends lost 5 bases and 4 bases respectively, with 14 bases between them. CDR1 is LNHNV and CDR2 is YYDKDF in the germline V gene (reference sequence).

This clone appeared a single time. The chain employs TRBV15 and TRBJ2-1; D is unclear. CDR3 length: 14 residues. The V end lost 1 base, the J end lost 5 bases, and 9 bases lay between the germline ends. Germline values: CDR1 LNHNV, CDR2 YYDKDF (reference sequence). The CDR3 coding sequence is TGTGCCACCAGCAGAGGACTCGTAAACAATGAGCAGTTCTTC. Amino acid sequence: CATSRGLVNNEQFF.

The rearrangement joins TRBV2 to TRBJ1-5, with D possibly matching TRBD1 (6 bases). Germline V lookup: CDR1 SNHLY, CDR2 FYNNEI. The CDR3 is made up of 14 amino acids. The V end lost 8 bases, the J end lost 0 bases, and 11 bases lay between the germline ends. The CDR3 bases are TGTGCCAGCTCTCGGACAGATAGCAATCAGCCCCAGCATTTT. This gives the protein CASSRTDSNQPQHF.

This rearrangement joins TRBV28 to TRBJ1-5; TRBD1 might be the D (6 bases). Per the germline V gene, CDR1 is MDHEN and CDR2 is SYDVKM. The CDR3 runs 14 residues. V shed 4 bases and J shed 2 bases, with 9 bases lying between them. The DNA for the CDR3 is TGTGCCAGCAGTTCAGGGGTGGGCAATCAGCCCCAGCATTTT. It encodes CASSSGVGNQPQHF.

This rearrangement joins TRBV27 to TRBJ2-1; no clear D. The CDR3 runs 17 residues. Trimming pared 1 base from V and 0 bases from J, leaving 13 bases between. The germline gives CDR1 MNHEY, CDR2 SMNVEV (reference sequence). The CDR3 DNA follows: TGTGCCAGCAGTTTATGGAAGCGACCAAGCTCCTACAATGAGCAGTTCTTC. Its protein is CASSLWKRPSSYNEQFF.

The genes are TRBV18 and TRBJ2-1, with D possibly being TRBD2 (7 bases). Germline CDR1 KGHSH, CDR2 LQKENI. V dropped 0 bases and J dropped 5 bases, with 14 bases sitting between them. The CDR3 spans 16 residues. In DNA, the CDR3 is TGTGCCAGCTCACCACCGAAAGGGGGGGGGAACAATGAGCAGTTCTTC. Amino acid sequence: CASSPPKGGGNNEQFF.

In its sample, this clone was seen once. V gene TRBV29-1 combines with J gene TRBJ2-5, with D possibly matching TRBD2 (6 bases). The V end lost 3 bases, the J end lost 5 bases, and 16 bases lay between the germline ends. The germline V gene encodes CDR1 SQVTM and CDR2 ANQGSEA. This CDR3 comprises 14 residues. The CDR3 nucleotides read TGCAGCGTTGATAGGACGGCTGGGAGGGAGACCCAGTACTTC. The encoded protein is CSVDRTAGRETQYF.